This paragraph covers one T cell receptor beta chain sequence. This sample stems from a study of blood T cell repertoires in COVID-19. Assay used: immunoSEQ multiplex PCR; TCRdb lists only in-frame clones, some missing. The table records 250,000 to 350,000 clones, roughly 85% of them present only once. V lost 5 bases to trimming and J lost 4 bases; unmatched junction nucleotides: 4. The CDR3 has 14 residues. Germline loops: CDR1 LNHDA, CDR2 SQIVND (reference sequence). The TCR comes from a woman in her 30s with active or convalescent COVID-19. Sequencing was carried out using peripheral blood. The rearrangement links TRBV19 to TRBJ1-5; TRBD1 matches 8 bases. The CDR3 DNA reads as TGTGCCAGTAGTGGAAGACAGGGGAATCAGCCCCAGCATTTT. Its translation: CASSGRQGNQPQHF.